This TCR beta chain was identified during a study of blood T cell repertoires in COVID-19 (dated by TCRdb to about 2020). For the study in its entirety: Samples covering the acute and convalescent phases of COVID-19 were provided by collaborators in the United States, Italy and Spain. A freely available public database, intended as a resource for researchers studying the immune response to SARS-CoV-2, is where the repertoires were released. The prospective study material was composed of cDNA or gDNA derived from T cells, B-cell-depleted T cells, or PBMCs. The sample metadata nearly always contained a de-identified subject ID, COVID-19 status, age in years and sex. HLA class I and class II types, where available, came from metadata supplied by the sample provider rather than from assay-based typing. The dataset comprised deeply sampled blood TCRbeta repertoires from subjects exposed to, actively infected with, or recovered from COVID-19. The samples were drawn from two sources: the first 160 participants of the ongoing ImmuneRACE study, and 1,254 subjects contributed by 6 global collaborators.

TCRbeta CDR3 regions were amplified from genomic DNA using the immunoSEQ Assay, a bias-controlled multiplex PCR. In the authors' own workflow: Nucleated cell counts per sample were estimated from amplification of reference gene primers within the assay. To quantify the absolute abundance of each unique TCRbeta CDR3 rearrangement, sequence reads were collapsed and filtered. For each sample, productive Simpson clonality was calculated as the square root of Simpson's diversity index across productive rearrangements. TCRdb took over this immuneACCESS table, retaining in-frame rearrangements with V and J assigned. Such tables are incomplete; in checked studies, under half of the missing clones stem from an unresolved V gene, and the remainder is unexplained. The V and J calls and the clone size are those of that table, but D and trimming were determined from the DNA. The sample contains over 200,000 clones, about 85% of them found a single time. 10% to 12% of the sample is in the top ten clones.

Participants in the prospective study were aged about 18 to 89 years, lived in more than 20 United States geographic areas, and enrolled through a virtual design. Cohort assignment in the prospective study relied on participant-reported clinical history from a screening survey and a study questionnaire. ImmuneRACE Cohort 3 recovered participants were defined by two consecutive negative NP/OP PCR tests, healthcare professional clearance, or symptom resolution. Mobile phlebotomists in the prospective study collected whole blood, serum and a nasopharyngeal or oropharyngeal swab from every participant. Over a 2-month period, participants in the prospective study had the option of providing additional blood draws and questionnaires. Prospective study blood samples were shipped either frozen or at room temperature before DNA extraction. Summary of the overall study and its limitations: Clinical and demographic metadata were provided uncurated, with the amount varying by source and participant.

From a lookup of the germline V gene (reference sequence), CDR1 and CDR2 are LNHDA and SQIVND. The CDR3 runs 15 amino acids, cysteine and phenylalanine included. The CDR3 DNA has 45 bases and is translated from base 1. V drops 5 bases and J drops 0 bases, leaving 12 bases in between. This clone was counted between two and nine times. The antigen it recognizes is unknown. The input lacks base qualities; no much larger clone sits a single base away. The chain couples TRBV19 to TRBJ2-3, and TRBD1 may be the D gene, going by 5 matching bases. Source material: PBMCs or T cells enriched from blood (not recorded which). The sequence came from a man aged 25 to 45 who had recovered from COVID-19. The DNA sequence reads TGTGCCAGTAGTTTCGCTACAGGTAGCACAGATACGCAGTATTTT. Its product reads: CASSFATGSTDTQYF. The reference TRBV19 and TRBJ2-3 proteins fill in what lies around the CDR3, so the full variable domain reads DGGITQSPKYLFRKEGQNVTLSCEQNLNHDAMYWYRQDPGQGLRLIYYSQIVNDFQKGDIAEGYSVSREKKESFPLTVTSAQKNPTAFYLCASSFATGSTDTQYFGPGTRLTVL.